This T cell receptor (beta chain) was captured by sequencing in a study of T-cell reconstitution after alpha-beta-depleted transplantation in children. Between the trimmed V and J ends, which lost 3 bases and 7 bases, there was a span of 11 bases. This CDR3 has 13 amino acids. Germline CDR1 reads SGHRS; CDR2 reads YFSETQ. A library of TCRbeta sequences, prepared with unique molecular identifiers, was generated. MiXCR, run by TCRdb on the PCR reads, gives a single entry per CDR3 protein. Of 150,000 to 200,000 distinct CDR3 sequences in the sample, approximately 6.6% were seen once. This clonotype was seen ten or more times.

Material: PBMCs from the stem cell graft donor, obtained from the stem cell graft. The rearrangement joins TRBV5-1 to TRBJ2-1; D possibly corresponds to TRBD1 (6 bases). This TCR was sampled from a human donor who donated a stem cell graft to a child with Wiskott-Aldrich syndrome. In DNA, the CDR3 is TGCGCCAGCAGCTGGGACACTGTGAATGAGCAGTTCTTC. This sequence encodes CASSWDTVNEQFF.